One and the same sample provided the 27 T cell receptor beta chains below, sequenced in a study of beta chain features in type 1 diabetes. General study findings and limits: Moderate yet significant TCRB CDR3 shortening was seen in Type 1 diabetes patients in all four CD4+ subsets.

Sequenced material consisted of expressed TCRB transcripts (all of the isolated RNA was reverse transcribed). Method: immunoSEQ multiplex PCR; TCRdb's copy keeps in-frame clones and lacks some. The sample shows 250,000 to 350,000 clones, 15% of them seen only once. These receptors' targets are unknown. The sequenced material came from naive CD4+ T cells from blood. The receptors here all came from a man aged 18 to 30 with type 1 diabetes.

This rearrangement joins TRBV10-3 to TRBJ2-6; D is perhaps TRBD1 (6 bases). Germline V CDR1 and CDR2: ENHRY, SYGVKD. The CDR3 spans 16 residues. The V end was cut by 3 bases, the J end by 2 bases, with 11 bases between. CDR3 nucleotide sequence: TGTGCCATCAGTGACCAACACAGGGCTGGGGCCAACGTCCTGACTTTC. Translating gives CAISDQHRAGANVLTF.

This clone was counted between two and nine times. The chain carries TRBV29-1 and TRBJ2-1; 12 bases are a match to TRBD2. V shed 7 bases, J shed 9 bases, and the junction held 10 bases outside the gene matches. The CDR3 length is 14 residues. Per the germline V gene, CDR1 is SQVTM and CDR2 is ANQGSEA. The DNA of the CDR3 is TGCAGCGCCTTGACTAGCGGGGGTGAGGTTGAGCAGTTCTTC. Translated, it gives CSALTSGGEVEQFF.

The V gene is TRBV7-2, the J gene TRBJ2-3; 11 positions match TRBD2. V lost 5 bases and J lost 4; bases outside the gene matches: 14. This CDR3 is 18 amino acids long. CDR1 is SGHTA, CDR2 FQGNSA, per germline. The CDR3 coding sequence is TGTGCCAGCAGCCTCACAACTAGCGGGGGCGCAGGGGCAGATACGCAGTATTTT. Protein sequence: CASSLTTSGGAGADTQYF.

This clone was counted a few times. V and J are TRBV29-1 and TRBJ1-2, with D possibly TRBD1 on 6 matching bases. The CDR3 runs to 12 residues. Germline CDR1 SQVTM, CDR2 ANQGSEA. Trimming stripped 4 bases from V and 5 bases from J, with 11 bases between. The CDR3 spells CSVALTGYGYTF. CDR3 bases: TGCAGCGTTGCATTAACAGGGTATGGCTACACCTTC. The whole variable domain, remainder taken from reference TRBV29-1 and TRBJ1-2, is SAVISQKPSRDICQRGTSLTIQCQVDSQVTMMFWYRQQPGQSLTLIATANQGSEATYESGFVIDKFPISRPNLTFSTLTVSNMSPEDSSIYLCSVALTGYGYTFGSGTRLTVV.

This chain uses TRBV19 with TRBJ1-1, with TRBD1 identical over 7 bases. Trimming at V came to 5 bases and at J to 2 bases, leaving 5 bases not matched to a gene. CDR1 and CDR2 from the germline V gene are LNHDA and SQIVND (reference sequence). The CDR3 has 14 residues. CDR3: CASSFRGENTEAFF. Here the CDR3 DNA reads TGTGCCAGTAGTTTCAGGGGGGAAAACACTGAAGCTTTCTTT.

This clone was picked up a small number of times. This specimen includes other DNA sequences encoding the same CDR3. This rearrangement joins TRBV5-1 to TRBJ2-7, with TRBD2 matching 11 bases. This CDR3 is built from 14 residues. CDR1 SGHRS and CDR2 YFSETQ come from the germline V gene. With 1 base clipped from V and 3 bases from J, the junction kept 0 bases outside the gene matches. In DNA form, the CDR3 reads TGCGCCAGCAGCTTGACTAGCGGGAGCTACGAGCAGTACTTC. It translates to CASSLTSGSYEQYF.

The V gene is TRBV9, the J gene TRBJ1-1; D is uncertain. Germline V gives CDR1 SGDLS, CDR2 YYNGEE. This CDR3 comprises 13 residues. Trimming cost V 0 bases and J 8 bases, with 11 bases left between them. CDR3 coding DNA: TGTGCCAGCAGCGTAGAAGCTCGGGGAGAAGCTTTCTTT. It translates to CASSVEARGEAFF.

DNA of the CDR3: TGTGCCAGCAGCTTAGTGGGGCCGAGGCGCGAGCAGTACTTC. Its translation is CASSLVGPRREQYF. This rearrangement joins TRBV7-2 to TRBJ2-7; D is possibly TRBD1 (5 bases). Between the trimmed V and J ends, which lost 1 base and 6 bases, there was a span of 13 bases. This CDR3 has 14 residues. The germline CDR1 and CDR2 sequences are SGHTA and FQGNSA.

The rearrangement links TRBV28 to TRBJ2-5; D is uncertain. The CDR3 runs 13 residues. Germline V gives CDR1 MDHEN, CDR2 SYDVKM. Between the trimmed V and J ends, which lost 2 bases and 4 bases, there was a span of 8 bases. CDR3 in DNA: TGTGCCAGCAGTTTAACCCCGGGAGAGACCCAGTACTTC. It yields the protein CASSLTPGETQYF.

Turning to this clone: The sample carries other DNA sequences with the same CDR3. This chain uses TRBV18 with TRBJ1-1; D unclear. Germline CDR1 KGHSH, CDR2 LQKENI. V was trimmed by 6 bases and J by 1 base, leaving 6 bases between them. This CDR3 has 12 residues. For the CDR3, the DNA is TGTGCCAGCTCCACGGGGAACACTGAAGCTTTCTTT. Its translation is CASSTGNTEAFF.

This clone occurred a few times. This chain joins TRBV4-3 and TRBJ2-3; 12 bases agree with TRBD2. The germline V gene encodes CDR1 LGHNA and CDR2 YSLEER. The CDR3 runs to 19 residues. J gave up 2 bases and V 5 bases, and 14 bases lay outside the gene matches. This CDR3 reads CASSYLAGGRLGHTDTQYF. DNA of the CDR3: TGCGCCAGCAGCTACCTAGCGGGGGGGCGCCTAGGTCACACAGATACGCAGTATTTT.

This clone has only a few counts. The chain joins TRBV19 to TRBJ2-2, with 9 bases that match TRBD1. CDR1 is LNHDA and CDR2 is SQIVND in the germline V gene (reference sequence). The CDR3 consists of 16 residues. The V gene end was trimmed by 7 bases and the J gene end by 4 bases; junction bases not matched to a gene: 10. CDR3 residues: CASTMDRGYVTGELFF. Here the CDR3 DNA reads TGTGCCAGTACCATGGACAGGGGATATGTCACCGGGGAGCTGTTTTTT.

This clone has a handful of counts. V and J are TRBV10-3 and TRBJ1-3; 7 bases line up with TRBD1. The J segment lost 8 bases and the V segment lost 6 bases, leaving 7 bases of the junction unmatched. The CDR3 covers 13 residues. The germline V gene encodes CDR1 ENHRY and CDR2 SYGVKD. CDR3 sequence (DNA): TGTGCCATCAGACCAACAGGGGTACACACCATATATTTT. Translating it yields CAIRPTGVHTIYF.

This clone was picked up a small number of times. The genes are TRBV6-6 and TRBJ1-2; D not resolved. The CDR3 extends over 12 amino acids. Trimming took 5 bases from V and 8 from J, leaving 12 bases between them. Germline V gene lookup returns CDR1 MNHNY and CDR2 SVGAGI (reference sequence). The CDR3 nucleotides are TGTGCCAGCAGTAAGGCGGCTAGGGGCTACACCTTC. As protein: CASSKAARGYTF.

The CDR3 loop is CASSFGKVATGGAIYNEQFF. CDR3 coding DNA: TGTGCCAGCAGTTTCGGGAAAGTAGCTACCGGGGGGGCAATCTACAATGAGCAGTTCTTC. The chain employs TRBV28 and TRBJ2-1; 8 nucleotides match TRBD2. The CDR3 covers 20 residues. Germline V lookup: CDR1 MDHEN, CDR2 SYDVKM. With 3 bases clipped from V and 3 bases from J, the junction kept 19 bases outside the gene matches. Full variable domain (missing parts from reference TRBV28 and TRBJ2-1): DVKVTQSSRYLVKRTGEKVFLECVQDMDHENMFWYRQDPGLGLRLIYFSYDVKMKEKGDIPEGYSVSREKKERFSLILESASTNQTSMYLCASSFGKVATGGAIYNEQFFGPGTRLTVL.

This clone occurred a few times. The CDR3 is CASSPGLAGGPSSYEQYF. The CDR3 DNA sequence: TGTGCCAGCAGCCCTGGCCTAGCGGGGGGCCCGAGCTCCTACGAGCAGTACTTC. This rearrangement joins TRBV5-4 to TRBJ2-7; 11 bases match TRBD2. The CDR3 runs to 18 residues. After removal of 4 bases from V and 0 bases from J, the junction contained 12 bases not matched to a gene. Germline lookup yields CDR1 SGHNT and CDR2 YYREEE (reference sequence).

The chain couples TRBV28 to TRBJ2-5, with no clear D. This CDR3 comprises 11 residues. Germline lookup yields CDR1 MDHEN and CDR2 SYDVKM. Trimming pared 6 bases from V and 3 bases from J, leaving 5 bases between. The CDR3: CASRAEETQYF. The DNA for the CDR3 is TGTGCCAGCAGGGCGGAAGAGACCCAGTACTTC. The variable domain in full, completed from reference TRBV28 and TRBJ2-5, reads DVKVTQSSRYLVKRTGEKVFLECVQDMDHENMFWYRQDPGLGLRLIYFSYDVKMKEKGDIPEGYSVSREKKERFSLILESASTNQTSMYLCASRAEETQYFGPGTRLLVL.

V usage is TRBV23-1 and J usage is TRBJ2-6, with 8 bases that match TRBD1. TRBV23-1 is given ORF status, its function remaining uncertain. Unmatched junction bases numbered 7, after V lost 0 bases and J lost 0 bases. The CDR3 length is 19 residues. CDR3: CASSQSGTGRYSGANVLTF. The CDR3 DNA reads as TGCGCCAGCAGTCAATCGGGGACAGGAAGGTACTCTGGGGCCAACGTCCTGACTTTC.

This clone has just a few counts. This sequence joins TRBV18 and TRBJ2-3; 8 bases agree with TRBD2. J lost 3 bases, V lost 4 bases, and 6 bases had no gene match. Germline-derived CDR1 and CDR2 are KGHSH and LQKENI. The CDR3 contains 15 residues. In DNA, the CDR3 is TGTGCCAGCTCACAGGCAGCGGGAGAGACAGATACGCAGTATTTT. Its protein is CASSQAAGETDTQYF.

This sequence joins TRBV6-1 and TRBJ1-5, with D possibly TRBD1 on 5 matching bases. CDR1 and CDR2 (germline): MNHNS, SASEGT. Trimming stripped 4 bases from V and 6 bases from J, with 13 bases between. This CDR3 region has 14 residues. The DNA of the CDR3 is TGTGCCAGCAGTGCCGACAGTCGGAGTCAGCCCCAGCATTTT. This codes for CASSADSRSQPQHF.

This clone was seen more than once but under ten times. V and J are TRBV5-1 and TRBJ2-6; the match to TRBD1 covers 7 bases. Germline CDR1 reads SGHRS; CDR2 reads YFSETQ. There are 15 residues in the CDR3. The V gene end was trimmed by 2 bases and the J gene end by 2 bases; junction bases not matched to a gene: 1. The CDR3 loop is CASSFGTAGANVLTF. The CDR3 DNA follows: TGCGCCAGCAGCTTTGGGACAGCTGGGGCCAACGTCCTGACTTTC.

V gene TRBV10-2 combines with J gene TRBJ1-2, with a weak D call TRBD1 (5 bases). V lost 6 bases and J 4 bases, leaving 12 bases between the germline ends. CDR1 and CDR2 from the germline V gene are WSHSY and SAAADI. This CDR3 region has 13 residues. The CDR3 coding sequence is TGCGCCAGCAGGTCTCAGGGTCCCTATGGCTACACCTTC. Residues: CASRSQGPYGYTF.

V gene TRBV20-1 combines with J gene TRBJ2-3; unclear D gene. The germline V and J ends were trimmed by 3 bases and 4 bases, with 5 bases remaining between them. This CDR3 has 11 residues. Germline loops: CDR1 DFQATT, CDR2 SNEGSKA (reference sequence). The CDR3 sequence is CSASVADTQYF. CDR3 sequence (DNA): TGCAGTGCTAGCGTAGCAGATACGCAGTATTTT.

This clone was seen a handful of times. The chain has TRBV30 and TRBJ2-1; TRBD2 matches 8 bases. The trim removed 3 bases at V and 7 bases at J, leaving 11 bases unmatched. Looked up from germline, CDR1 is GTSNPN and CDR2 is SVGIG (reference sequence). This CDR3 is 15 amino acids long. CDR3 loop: CAWSSGLAVGNEQFF. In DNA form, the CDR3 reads TGTGCCTGGAGCAGCGGACTAGCCGTCGGAAATGAGCAGTTCTTC.

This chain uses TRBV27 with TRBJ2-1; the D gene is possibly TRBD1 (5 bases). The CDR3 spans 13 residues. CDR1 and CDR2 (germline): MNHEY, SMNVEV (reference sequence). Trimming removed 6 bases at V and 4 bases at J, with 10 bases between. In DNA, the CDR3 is TGTGCCAGCAGCCTCGACAGATACAATGAGCAGTTCTTC. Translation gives CASSLDRYNEQFF.

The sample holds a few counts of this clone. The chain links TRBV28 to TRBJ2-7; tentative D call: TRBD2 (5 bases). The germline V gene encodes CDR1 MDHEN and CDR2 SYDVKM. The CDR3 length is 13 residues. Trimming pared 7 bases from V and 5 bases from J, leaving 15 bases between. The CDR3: CASTLLGSHEQYF. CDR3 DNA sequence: TGTGCCAGCACCTTGCTGGGGAGCCACGAGCAGTACTTC.

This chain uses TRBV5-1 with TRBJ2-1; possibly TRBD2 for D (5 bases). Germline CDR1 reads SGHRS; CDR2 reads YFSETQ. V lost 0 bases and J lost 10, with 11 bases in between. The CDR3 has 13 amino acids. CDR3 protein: CASSLVPTGEQFF. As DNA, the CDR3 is TGCGCCAGCAGCTTGGTGCCTACGGGAGAGCAGTTCTTC.